This is a list of T cell receptor beta chains from one sample in a study of regulatory T cells in long-lasting Graves disease. TCRdb fed the multiplex PCR reads into MiXCR, producing one record per CDR3 protein. Seen here are 500,000 to 700,000 distinct CDR3 sequences, about 30% observed once, and the top ten hold around 42%. Sample: peripheral blood mononuclear cells (PBMCs), taken when the disease was refractory, from a patient treated with antithyroid drugs. The receptor source for this set is a female donor with Graves disease. The CDR3 runs from the conserved cysteine through the conserved F or W. Clone size is stated in some rows and not others, as once, few, many or a class when expanded.

j_call clone_size v_call cdr3_aa
TRBJ2-5 NA TRBV19 CASSRRLATGETQYF
TRBJ1-2 NA TRBV6-5 CASSYSVGALNYGYTF
TRBJ1-1 NA TRBV13 CASRTIQVNTEAFF
TRBJ2-7 few TRBV11-2 CASSLTRGLVYEQYF
TRBJ2-1 NA TRBV20-1 CSAAGASSYNEQFF
TRBJ2-7 NA TRBV29-1 CSIGQGPSEQYF
TRBJ2-1 once TRBV29-1 CSVDPSGSYNEQFF
TRBJ1-2 NA TRBV6-1 CASSESGTGDYGGYTF
TRBJ1-1 few TRBV7-2 CASRTAPGNAEAFF
TRBJ2-7 many TRBV15 CATSRGGNEQYF
TRBJ1-5 few TRBV7-9 CASSRTGSPNQPQHF
TRBJ2-7 NA TRBV5-1 CASSLDQGPGSYEQYF
TRBJ2-2 NA TRBV5-1 CASRTFPGTGATGELFF
TRBJ1-5 many TRBV28 CASSTSGEGANQPQHF
TRBJ1-1 NA TRBV19 CASSIGGLGTEAFF
TRBJ2-7 few TRBV5-1 CASSYPPGQSHYEQYF